This T cell receptor beta chain came from a study of a mutant IDH1 vaccine in newly diagnosed glioma. Study context: Patients got their first vaccination 4-6 weeks after radiotherapy alone, or with temozolomide cycles. General observations from the study: Overall, 93.3% of patients had vaccine-induced immune responses.

CDR1 and CDR2 (germline): MGHRA, YSYEKL. This CDR3 is built from 14 residues. V was trimmed by 3 bases and J by 4 bases, leaving 9 bases between them. TCRdb keeps only in-frame clones here, not all; method: immunoSEQ multiplex PCR. The table has about 26,000 clones, roughly 80% seen once. Time point here: week 5, during vaccination. Vaccination comprised doses that each held 300 ug of mutant IDH1 20-mer peptide, plus topical imiquimod. There were new WHO grade 3 or 4 astrocytomas in the donors, and these were IDH1-mutant and ATRX-lost. Turning to this clone: The antigen remains unidentified.

The sample in question was PBMCs, obtained from a glioma patient whose treatment included an IDH1 peptide vaccine. The receptor's source is a middle-aged man with glioma. Some clones in this sample may be carry-over from other donors' samples. The V gene is TRBV4-1, the J gene TRBJ2-2; D is perhaps TRBD2 (5 bases). DNA for the CDR3: TGCGCCAGCAGCCATCCCCGGGGCACCGGGGAGCTGTTTTTT. Its translation: CASSHPRGTGELFF.